The 14 T cell receptor beta chains reported below all come from one sample, sequenced in a study of HIV-infected patients and healthy controls. All unsorted peripheral T cells were captured because whole blood was used without fractionation. Alpha and beta constant-region primers primed reverse transcription of around 550 ng RNA. Separate chain-specific third strand synthesis with multiplexing indices produced the alpha and beta libraries. MiXCR was run by TCRdb on the 5' RACE reads, yielding one entry per CDR3 protein. This table holds around 18,000 distinct CDR3 sequences, over 9% found once. Material: blood. Source of these receptors: an adult in good health.

Within the sample, this clonotype is medium-sized (0.01 to 0.1%). One end of the junction is discordant with germline, which a read error may explain. The chain is built from TRBV6-5 and TRBJ1-2; 9 bases agree with TRBD1. This CDR3 has 17 residues. Germline V gene lookup returns CDR1 MNHEY and CDR2 SVGAGI. The CDR3 nucleotides are TGTGCCTGCAGTCCTCCGGGACAGGGACCTCCCGGCTATGGCTACACCTTC. This sequence encodes CACSPPGQGPPGYGYTF.

V and J are TRBV7-2 and TRBJ2-3; D uncertain. V dropped 2 bases and J dropped 0 bases, with 6 bases sitting between them. Germline V gene sequence: CDR1 SGHTA, CDR2 FQGNSA. CDR3 length equals 14 residues. The CDR3 nucleotides are TGTGCCAGCAGCTTATACCAAAGCACAGATACGCAGTATTTT. Translating gives CASSLYQSTDTQYF.

This clonotype was seen at least ten times. V gene TRBV30 combines with J gene TRBJ2-1; 10 positions agree with TRBD2. CDR3 length: 18 residues. With V trimmed by 0 bases and J by 7 bases, 15 bases remained unmatched. Per the germline V gene, CDR1 is GTSNPN and CDR2 is SVGIG (reference sequence). The CDR3 DNA reads TGTGCCTGGAGTGTAGGCTTTTCTAGCGGGAGCTATGGGAATGAGCAGTTCTTC. Protein: CAWSVGFSSGSYGNEQFF.

This clonotype was seen ten or more times. This rearrangement joins TRBV19 to TRBJ1-2, with 8 nucleotides matching TRBD1. CDR1 and CDR2 (germline): LNHDA, SQIVND (reference sequence). After removal of 4 bases from V and 7 bases from J, the junction contained 8 bases not matched to a gene. The CDR3 covers 14 residues. The DNA for the CDR3 is TGTGCCAGTAGTACTCGGACAGGGAGCGGTGGCTACACCTTC. Translation: CASSTRTGSGGYTF.

This clonotype was seen repeatedly, ten times or more. The chain combines TRBV24-1 with TRBJ2-3, with 7 bases fitting TRBD2. J lost 0 bases, V lost 0 bases, and 8 bases had no gene match. This CDR3 contains 18 residues. Germline CDR1 KGHDR, CDR2 SFDVKD. Here the CDR3 reads CATSDLPRAGTSTDTQYF. In DNA form, the CDR3 reads TGTGCCACCAGTGATTTGCCAAGAGCGGGGACTAGCACAGATACGCAGTATTTT.

V usage is TRBV12-3 or TRBV12-4 and J usage is TRBJ1-1; D is uncertain. Trimming removed 6 bases from V and 8 bases from J, with 16 bases in between. The CDR3 totals 13 residues. The CDR3 loop is CASSNGGVSEAFF. In nucleotides, the CDR3 is TGTGCCAGCAGCAACGGCGGGGTTTCCGAAGCTTTCTTT.

This clonotype is medium-sized. This rearrangement joins TRBV29-1 to TRBJ2-6; TRBD1 might be the D (5 bases). Germline V lookup: CDR1 SQVTM, CDR2 ANQGSEA. Trimming removed 5 bases at V and 0 bases at J, with 8 bases between. There are 14 residues in the CDR3. The CDR3 here is CSVLQASGANVLTF. The CDR3 DNA follows: TGCAGCGTTTTACAGGCCTCTGGGGCCAACGTCCTGACTTTC.

This clonotype showed up just a few times. V is TRBV7-2 and J is TRBJ2-6; the D is unclear. The V gene's germline CDR1 is SGHTA and CDR2 FQGNSA. The germline V and J ends were trimmed by 7 bases and 1 base, with 5 bases remaining between them. The CDR3 loop spans 13 amino acids. CDR3 protein: CASTPSGANVLTF. CDR3 bases: TGTGCCAGCACCCCGTCTGGGGCCAACGTCCTGACTTTC. The complete variable domain, with remaining parts taken from reference TRBV7-2 and TRBJ2-6, reads GAGVSQSPSNKVTEKGKDVELRCDPISGHTALYWYRQSLGQGLEFLIYFQGNSAPDKSGLPSDRFSAERTGGSVSTLTIQRTQQEDSAVYLCASTPSGANVLTFGAGSRLTVL.

In its sample, this clonotype is large. The rearrangement joins TRBV20-1 to TRBJ2-1; 10 bases line up with TRBD2. Germline CDR1 and CDR2: DFQATT and SNEGSKA (reference sequence). The CDR3 sequence is 14 residues long. The J segment lost 5 bases and the V segment lost 3 bases, leaving 4 bases of the junction unmatched. Written as DNA, the CDR3 is TGCAGTGCTAGGGGGACTAGCGAGCACAATGAGCAGTTCTTC. The encoded protein is CSARGTSEHNEQFF.

By its share, this clonotype is medium-sized. The rearrangement uses TRBV9 and TRBJ2-5; D uncertain. CDR1 and CDR2 (germline): SGDLS, YYNGEE. The CDR3 has 11 residues. Trimming left V 10 bases short and J 4 bases short, with 11 bases between. Here the CDR3 DNA reads TGTGCCCCCATCTCCCCAGAGACCCAGTACTTC. Translating it yields CAPISPETQYF.

By proportion, this clonotype is medium-sized. The CDR3 sequence is CASSLSAGVRDNEQFF. CDR3 coding DNA: TGTGCCAGCAGCCTATCGGCAGGGGTAAGGGACAATGAGCAGTTCTTC. The rearrangement uses TRBV27 and TRBJ2-1, with D maybe TRBD1 (6 bases). The ends were cut back, 6 bases at V and 5 bases at J, with 20 bases in the middle. This CDR3 is 16 amino acids long. CDR1 MNHEY and CDR2 SMNVEV come from the germline V gene (reference sequence).

This clonotype was counted ten times or more. The chain carries TRBV27 and TRBJ1-5; D not resolved. The CDR3 runs 12 residues. Germline CDR1 and CDR2: MNHEY and SMNVEV (reference sequence). V gave up 4 bases and J gave up 7 bases, with 8 bases separating them. The CDR3 region is CASSSVGQPQHF. DNA for the CDR3: TGTGCCAGCAGTTCGGTAGGGCAGCCCCAGCATTTT.

The chain recombines TRBV28 with TRBJ2-1; the match to TRBD2 covers 9 bases. Trimming removed 3 bases from V and 6 bases from J; junction bases left unmatched: 9. The germline V gene has CDR1 MDHEN and CDR2 SYDVKM. CDR3 length equals 16 residues. DNA for the CDR3: TGTGCCAGCAGTTTGGTAGCGGGAGTTTTCTCCAATGAGCAGTTCTTC. Encoded protein: CASSLVAGVFSNEQFF.

This clonotype was recorded many times. V usage is TRBV6-5 and J usage is TRBJ1-4; D gene ambiguous. The germline CDR1 and CDR2 sequences are MNHEY and SVGAGI. V gave up 6 bases and J gave up 5 bases, with 10 bases separating them. The CDR3 length is 13 residues. The DNA of the CDR3 is TGTGCCAGCAGCCTGGGCCTAAATGAAAAACTGTTTTTT. It translates to CASSLGLNEKLFF.